This entry lists 28 T cell receptor beta chains sequenced from one sample in a study of T-cell reconstitution after alpha-beta-depleted transplantation in children. Construction of the TCRbeta library involved unique molecular identifiers. TCRdb itself ran the PCR reads through MiXCR, one entry per CDR3 protein. Of roughly 200,000 distinct CDR3 sequences listed, approximately 6.8% are singletons. The sequences come from PBMCs from the stem cell graft donor, collected from the stem cell graft. These receptors were obtained from a human donor who donated a stem cell graft to a child with Wiskott-Aldrich syndrome.

V is TRBV27 and J is TRBJ1-6, with TRBD1 identical over 8 bases. The CDR3 totals 20 residues. Germline CDR1 is MNHEY and CDR2 is SMNVEV (reference sequence). Trimming cost V 1 base and J 2 bases; bases outside gene matches: 13. The CDR3 DNA follows: TGTGCCAGCAGTTTATTAACCGGGACAGGACTCGGGGCCTATAATTCACCCCTCCACTTT. This gives the protein CASSLLTGTGLGAYNSPLHF.

This clonotype was recorded at least ten times. The chain combines TRBV12-3 or TRBV12-4 with TRBJ2-1; 8 bases are shared with TRBD1. Trimming removed 7 bases from V and 9 bases from J; junction bases left unmatched: 14. This CDR3 contains 15 residues. CDR3 amino acids: CASTQQAGGLGEQFF. CDR3 sequence (DNA): TGTGCCAGCACCCAGCAAGCAGGGGGCTTAGGTGAGCAGTTCTTC.

V is TRBV5-1 and J is TRBJ1-2; TRBD1 agrees at 11 bases. The CDR3 contains 14 residues. Germline CDR1 and CDR2: SGHRS and YFSETQ. V shed 4 bases and J 6 bases; nucleotides not matched to a gene: 5. CDR3 sequence (DNA): TGCGCCAGCAGCCCCGGACAGGGGGCGGATGGCTACACCTTC. Its protein is CASSPGQGADGYTF.

This chain links TRBV14 with TRBJ2-1; tentatively, D is TRBD1 or TRBD2 (5 bases each). V lost 5 bases and J lost 4, with 9 bases in between. Germline V gene sequence: CDR1 SGHDN, CDR2 FVKESK. The CDR3 length is 13 residues. CDR3 loop: CASSVGRYNEQFF. CDR3 bases: TGTGCCAGCAGCGTGGGACGGTACAATGAGCAGTTCTTC.

In its sample, this clonotype was seen many times. This chain links TRBV6-5 with TRBJ2-7; 14 positions match TRBD2. There are 17 residues in the CDR3. CDR1 is MNHEY and CDR2 is SVGAGI in the germline V gene. V trimming: 2 bases; J trimming: 0 bases; junction bases outside the gene matches: 3. For the CDR3, the DNA is TGTGCCAGCAGTTACACCGGGACTAGCGGGGGCTCCTACGAGCAGTACTTC. This gives the protein CASSYTGTSGGSYEQYF.

There are many counts of this clonotype. The junction does not match germline at one end; this may be a read error. The chain links TRBV11-2 to TRBJ2-1; 9 nucleotides agree with TRBD2. This CDR3 contains 13 residues. The germline V gene has CDR1 SGHAT and CDR2 FQNNGV. CDR3 DNA sequence: TGTGCCAGCAGCACTACGCCTAGCGGGACCCCCAACTTC. Encoded protein: CASSTTPSGTPNF.

This clonotype was counted many times. The rearrangement joins TRBV27 to TRBJ2-5; a weak D match, TRBD1 (5 bases). V gave up 3 bases and J gave up 5 bases, with 10 bases separating them. The germline CDR1 and CDR2 sequences are MNHEY and SMNVEV (reference sequence). The CDR3 is 13 amino acids. This CDR3 is CASSFQGTETQYF. In DNA, the CDR3 is TGTGCCAGCAGTTTTCAGGGAACGGAGACCCAGTACTTC.

This clonotype showed up many times. The chain carries TRBV20-1 and TRBJ1-2; the D is unclear. The CDR3 is 14 amino acids. V lost 5 bases, J lost 7 bases, and 20 bases lay in between. Germline V gene data show CDR1 as DFQATT and CDR2 as SNEGSKA (reference sequence). CDR3 sequence: CSAPRVGWVGGYTF. The CDR3 DNA is TGCAGTGCTCCCCGGGTTGGGTGGGTCGGTGGCTACACCTTC.

The rearrangement uses TRBV7-9 and TRBJ1-1, with D maybe TRBD1 (6 bases). The CDR3 spans 15 residues. Between the trimmed V and J ends, which lost 7 bases and 1 base, there was a span of 16 bases. Germline V CDR1 and CDR2: SEHNR, FQNEAQ (reference sequence). CDR3 sequence reads: CASTRGGTENTEAFF. CDR3 sequence (DNA): TGTGCCAGCACCAGAGGGGGGACTGAGAACACTGAAGCTTTCTTT.

Many counts were recorded for this clonotype. The gene calls are TRBV12-3 or TRBV12-4 and TRBJ1-4, with D unclear. The CDR3 extends over 14 amino acids. The ends were cut back, 6 bases at V and 1 base at J, with 9 bases in the middle. CDR3 nucleotides: TGTGCCAGCAGGTCACGGGGAACTAATGAAAAACTGTTTTTT. It translates to CASRSRGTNEKLFF.

This clonotype was detected many times. This chain links TRBV10-3 with TRBJ1-1; D ambiguous. CDR3 size: 13 residues. Germline values: CDR1 ENHRY, CDR2 SYGVKD. V shed 6 bases and J shed 4 bases, with 12 bases lying between them. The CDR3 DNA reads as TGTGCCATCAGCTACGGATCCCCCACTGAAGCTTTCTTT. It is translated as CAISYGSPTEAFF.

The rearrangement links TRBV27 to TRBJ2-7; D ambiguous. The CDR3 sequence is 16 residues long. Germline V gives CDR1 MNHEY, CDR2 SMNVEV (reference sequence). Trimming pared 5 bases from V and 2 bases from J, leaving 19 bases between. CDR3 in amino acids: CASSPRTVSPPYEQYF. The CDR3 DNA follows: TGTGCCAGCAGTCCACGGACGGTATCGCCCCCCTACGAGCAGTACTTC.

This clonotype was counted ten times or more. The chain combines TRBV28 with TRBJ2-7; D is perhaps TRBD1 (6 bases). This CDR3 region has 15 residues. From germline, CDR1 is MDHEN and CDR2 SYDVKM. V gave up 6 bases and J gave up 7 bases, with 22 bases separating them. CDR3 sequence: CASSATGITAGEQYF. CDR3 coding DNA: TGTGCCAGCAGCGCCACAGGGATTACGGCTGGGGAGCAGTACTTC.

The sample holds many counts of this clonotype. This chain uses TRBV20-1 with TRBJ2-3, with TRBD1 as a possible D gene (5 bases). With 1 base removed from V and 4 bases from J, the gap between germline ends came to 18 bases. This CDR3 has 16 amino acids. CDR1 DFQATT and CDR2 SNEGSKA come from the germline V gene (reference sequence). The DNA for the CDR3 is TGCAGTGCTAGAGGGGGCCTGTATTCATCATCAGATACGCAGTATTTT. This codes for CSARGGLYSSSDTQYF.

This clonotype was observed at least ten times. The V gene is TRBV29-1, the J gene TRBJ2-3; D tentatively fits TRBD1 or TRBD2 (6 bases each). There are 13 residues in the CDR3. Germline values: CDR1 SQVTM, CDR2 ANQGSEA. V shed 7 bases and J shed 0 bases, with 11 bases lying between them. CDR3 bases: TGCAGCGGGAACGGGGGCAGCACAGATACGCAGTATTTT. Translation gives CSGNGGSTDTQYF.

This clonotype occurred many times. The rearrangement links TRBV20-1 to TRBJ1-1, with TRBD1 matching over 9 bases. The CDR3 consists of 14 residues. Trimming removed 5 bases from V and 4 bases from J; junction bases left unmatched: 8. The germline V gene encodes CDR1 DFQATT and CDR2 SNEGSKA (reference sequence). CDR3 sequence: CSARTGVRSTEAFF. CDR3 nucleotides: TGCAGTGCTCGGACAGGGGTTAGGAGCACTGAAGCTTTCTTT.

The count of this clonotype is one. The chain joins TRBV20-1 to TRBJ2-3; D possibly corresponds to TRBD2 (5 bases). Per the germline V gene, CDR1 is DFQATT and CDR2 is SNEGSKA (reference sequence). Trimming left V 4 bases short and J 3 bases short, with 8 bases between. The CDR3 loop spans 12 amino acids. As DNA, the CDR3 is TGCAGTGCTATCCGGGAAACAGATACGCAGTATTTT. It is translated as CSAIRETDTQYF.

Ten or more counts support this clonotype. The chain uses TRBV27 and TRBJ2-3; TRBD2 agrees at 7 bases. The germline V gene encodes CDR1 MNHEY and CDR2 SMNVEV (reference sequence). V shed 2 bases, J shed 2 bases, and the junction held 7 bases outside the gene matches. The CDR3 has 16 residues. CDR3 sequence: CASSLAPRGDTDTQYF. CDR3 sequence (DNA): TGTGCCAGCAGTTTAGCTCCTCGGGGGGACACAGATACGCAGTATTTT.

V gene TRBV27 combines with J gene TRBJ1-1; D gene unclear. The CDR3 runs to 14 residues. V gave up 4 bases and J gave up 1 base, with 10 bases separating them. The germline V gene encodes CDR1 MNHEY and CDR2 SMNVEV (reference sequence). As DNA, the CDR3 is TGTGCCAGCAGTTCACGGACGGCGAACACTGAAGCTTTCTTT. It is translated as CASSSRTANTEAFF.

This clonotype was observed many times. The chain carries TRBV5-1 and TRBJ1-1; D unclear. This CDR3 region has 15 residues. The V gene lost 4 bases and the J gene lost 1 base, with 14 bases spanning the gap. Looked up from germline, CDR1 is SGHRS and CDR2 is YFSETQ. DNA for the CDR3: TGCGCCAGCAGCCTCTCGCTCCGGGGGAACACTGAAGCTTTCTTT. Amino acid sequence: CASSLSLRGNTEAFF.

Ten or more counts support this clonotype. The junction departs from the called germline gene at one end, perhaps through a read error. The chain is built from TRBV6-1 and TRBJ2-7; TRBD1 is a possible D gene (5 bases). CDR1 is MNHNS, CDR2 SASEGT, per germline. CDR3 length: 14 residues. The CDR3 protein is CASGEGTGYYEQYF. The CDR3 DNA follows: TGTGCCAGCGGTGAAGGAACAGGCTACTACGAGCAGTACTTC.

This clonotype was seen at least ten times. The rearrangement joins TRBV7-6 to TRBJ1-4; TRBD1 matches 7 bases. With 5 bases clipped from V and 3 bases from J, the junction kept 9 bases outside the gene matches. Germline CDR1 is SGHVS and CDR2 is FNYEAQ. CDR3 length: 16 amino acids. The CDR3 region has the DNA TGTGCCAGCAGCATTAACACAGGGGTGGCTAATGAAAAACTGTTTTTT. Its protein is CASSINTGVANEKLFF. The variable domain in full, with the rest retrieved from reference TRBV7-6 and TRBJ1-4, is GAGVSQSPRYKVTKRGQDVALRCDPISGHVSLYWYRQALGQGPEFLTYFNYEAQQDKSGLPNDRFSAERPEGSISTLTIQRTEQRDSAMYRCASSINTGVANEKLFFGSGTQLSVL.

This clonotype has at least ten counts. The V call is TRBV29-1, the J call TRBJ2-7; D is undetermined. The CDR3 runs to 10 residues. The germline V gene has CDR1 SQVTM and CDR2 ANQGSEA. V was trimmed by 4 bases and J by 6 bases, leaving 7 bases between them. Here the CDR3 reads CSVGHGEQYF. CDR3 sequence (DNA): TGCAGCGTTGGGCACGGCGAGCAGTACTTC.

This clonotype was recorded many times. V is TRBV6-5 and J is TRBJ1-2; D call uncertain. Germline V gene sequence: CDR1 MNHEY, CDR2 SVGAGI. Trimming pared 3 bases from V and 0 bases from J, leaving 11 bases between. This CDR3 has 15 amino acids. The CDR3 DNA reads TGTGCCAGCAGTTATGCCTCTGGAGCTAACTATGGCTACACCTTC. It translates to CASSYASGANYGYTF.

This clonotype was seen many times. This rearrangement joins TRBV12-3 or TRBV12-4 to TRBJ2-1, with 15 bases lining up with TRBD2. This CDR3 comprises 20 residues. V was pared by 6 bases and J by 2 bases, with 14 bases of the junction left unmatched. The DNA for the CDR3 is TGTGCCAGCAGGCTAGCTGGACTAGCGGGAGGGCCTGAGACCTACAATGAGCAGTTCTTC. It yields the protein CASRLAGLAGGPETYNEQFF.

This clonotype has ten or more counts. The rearrangement uses TRBV12-3 or TRBV12-4 and TRBJ2-1; TRBD1 or TRBD2 may be the D gene (5 bases each). V lost 5 bases to trimming and J lost 1 base, with 9 bases between them. CDR3 length equals 14 residues. The CDR3 sequence: CASSPWGSYNEQFF. For the CDR3, the DNA is TGTGCCAGCAGTCCCTGGGGGTCCTACAATGAGCAGTTCTTC.

This clonotype showed up just a few times. This chain connects TRBV3-1 to TRBJ2-3, with TRBD2 matching 11 bases. CDR1 LGHDT and CDR2 YNNKEL come from the germline V gene (reference sequence). The CDR3 length is 18 residues. Trimming cost V 0 bases and J 2 bases; bases outside gene matches: 7. DNA of the CDR3: TGTGCCAGCAGCCAAGATCTTAGCGGGGGGGCCATCACAGATACGCAGTATTTT. This translates into CASSQDLSGGAITDTQYF.

This clonotype was seen ten or more times. The chain employs TRBV7-8 and TRBJ2-7, with D perhaps TRBD1 (6 bases). Germline CDR1 SGHVS, CDR2 FQNEAQ. This CDR3 contains 16 residues. Trimming shortened V by 5 bases and J by 0 bases, and 17 bases separated the two germline ends. CDR3 residues: CASSPPLNRDSYEQYF. DNA of the CDR3: TGTGCCAGCAGCCCGCCGTTGAACAGGGACTCCTACGAGCAGTACTTC.